The 29 T cell receptor beta chains reported below all come from one sample, sequenced in a study of cytomegalovirus exposure and HLA in healthy donors. Primers included in the PCR were 60 Vbeta and 13 Jbeta primers. Profiling relied on immunoSEQ multiplex PCR, and the TCRdb table lists in-frame clones only, not all of them. The sample includes some 120,000 clones, about 8% of them seen just once. Sequencing input: PBMCs. The receptors originated from a woman in her thirties or forties in good health and CMV-seropositive.

This clone has more than one count but fewer than ten. The chain combines TRBV6-1 with TRBJ2-7; 7 nucleotides agree with TRBD2. Germline trimming cut 3 bases from V and 3 bases from J; bases unmatched to any gene: 5. Looked up from germline, CDR1 is MNHNS and CDR2 is SASEGT. This CDR3 has 14 amino acids. The CDR3 DNA sequence: TGTGCCAGCAGTGAGAGTTGGGGGGGCTACGAGCAGTACTTC. Amino acid sequence: CASSESWGGYEQYF.

The chain combines TRBV14 with TRBJ2-7, with TRBD1 as a possible D gene (5 bases). Per germline, CDR1 SGHDN and CDR2 FVKESK. Trimming took 0 bases from V and 6 from J, leaving 9 bases between them. The CDR3 is made up of 13 amino acids. CDR3 loop: CASSQDGAGEQYF. The CDR3 coding sequence is TGTGCCAGCAGCCAAGATGGGGCCGGCGAGCAGTACTTC.

Turning to this clone: The junction does not match germline at one end; this may be a read error. Other DNA sequences from this sample encode an identical CDR3 as well. The rearrangement uses TRBV29-1 and TRBJ2-3; 12 nucleotides align to TRBD1. Germline V lookup: CDR1 SQVTM, CDR2 ANQGSEA. This CDR3 contains 16 residues. In DNA form, the CDR3 reads TGCAGCGTTGGGAAAGGGGACAGGGGGCTGTCAGATGCGCAGTATTTT. Encoded protein: CSVGKGDRGLSDAQYF.

This clone appeared a few times. The chain uses TRBV9 and TRBJ2-5; no reliable D call. CDR1 and CDR2 (germline): SGDLS, YYNGEE. The V and J ends lost 0 bases and 6 bases respectively, with 6 bases between them. This CDR3 has 12 amino acids. CDR3 DNA: TGTGCCAGCAGCGTAGCTGGCCAGACCCAGTACTTC. Translating gives CASSVAGQTQYF. The complete variable domain, with remaining parts taken from reference TRBV9 and TRBJ2-5, reads DSGVTQTPKHLITATGQRVTLRCSPRSGDLSVYWYQQSLDQGLQFLIQYYNGEERAKGNILERFSAQQFPDLHSELNLSSLELGDSALYFCASSVAGQTQYFGPGTRLLVL.

The V gene is TRBV6-1, the J gene TRBJ1-1, with D possibly TRBD1 on 6 matching bases. V lost 4 bases to trimming and J lost 4 bases, with 13 bases between them. The germline CDR1 and CDR2 sequences are MNHNS and SASEGT. CDR3 length: 14 amino acids. The CDR3 DNA sequence: TGTGCCAGCAGTGCTGAGGGGGGGAGCACTGAAGCTTTCTTT. This encodes CASSAEGGSTEAFF.

This clone was picked up a small number of times. V usage is TRBV6-6 and J usage is TRBJ1-1, with D perhaps matching TRBD1 (6 bases). Germline CDR1 and CDR2: MNHNY and SVGAGI (reference sequence). This CDR3 is built from 15 residues. The germline V and J ends were trimmed by 6 bases and 2 bases, with 16 bases remaining between them. The CDR3 DNA reads TGTGCCAGCAGACTTGGGACAACCGTCAACACTGAAGCTTTCTTT. Protein: CASRLGTTVNTEAFF.

The chain carries TRBV5-6 and TRBJ1-2, with TRBD1 matching 7 bases. CDR1 is SGHDT and CDR2 is YYEEEE in the germline V gene. The ends lost 2 bases at V and 3 bases at J; junction bases unmatched: 4. The CDR3 extends over 14 amino acids. The CDR3 DNA reads TGTGCCAGCAGCTTACAGGGGCCAGACTATGGCTACACCTTC. It yields the protein CASSLQGPDYGYTF.

Points on this clone: The sample contains more than one DNA sequence encoding this CDR3. This chain uses TRBV18 with TRBJ1-1; D remains unclear. CDR1 KGHSH and CDR2 LQKENI come from the germline V gene. The CDR3 totals 15 residues. V lost 3 bases to trimming and J lost 0 bases, with 11 bases between them. In DNA form, the CDR3 reads TGTGCCAGCTCACCCGGAAGAGGGTTGAACACTGAAGCTTTCTTT. The encoded protein is CASSPGRGLNTEAFF.

The J gene is TRBJ2-1, the V gene TRBV2; D uncertain. V lost 8 bases, J lost 4 bases, and 6 bases lay in between. Germline values: CDR1 SNHLY, CDR2 FYNNEI. The length of the CDR3 is 11 residues. CDR3 nucleotide sequence: TGTGCCAGCTCCGGGTACAATGAGCAGTTCTTC. It is translated as CASSGYNEQFF.

This clone was counted a few times. The genes are TRBV11-2 and TRBJ2-2, with D perhaps TRBD2 (6 bases). Trimming cost V 2 bases and J 7 bases, with 14 bases left between them. The CDR3 spans 15 residues. CDR1 SGHAT and CDR2 FQNNGV come from the germline V gene. CDR3 nucleotide sequence: TGTGCCAGCAGCTTAACGTTCGGGGGAAGCGGGGAGCTGTTTTTT. It codes for CASSLTFGGSGELFF.

This clone was observed a few times. The rearrangement uses TRBV6-6 and TRBJ1-1, with D possibly matching TRBD1 (5 bases). Germline assignment: CDR1 MNHNY and CDR2 SVGAGI (reference sequence). The CDR3 runs 11 residues. V was pared by 6 bases and J by 9 bases, with 11 bases between. The CDR3 sequence: CASSPGRQAFF. As DNA, the CDR3 is TGTGCCAGCAGCCCAGGGCGGCAAGCTTTCTTT.

This clone was observed a handful of times. The rearrangement links TRBV27 to TRBJ1-1, with D perhaps matching TRBD1 (5 bases). This CDR3 is built from 14 residues. Germline values: CDR1 MNHEY, CDR2 SMNVEV (reference sequence). V lost 4 bases to trimming and J lost 3 bases, with 12 bases between them. In DNA form, the CDR3 reads TGTGCCAGCAGTTACGGTAGGGGCCACACTGAAGCTTTCTTT. It encodes CASSYGRGHTEAFF.

The chain is built from TRBV10-1 and TRBJ1-5, with a possible D match to TRBD1 (5 bases). Trimming cost V 4 bases and J 2 bases, with 9 bases left between them. CDR1 is WNHNN and CDR2 is SYGVQD in the germline V gene (reference sequence). The CDR3 spans 14 residues. The CDR3 is CASSVREGNQPQHF. CDR3 coding DNA: TGCGCCAGCAGTGTCAGGGAAGGCAATCAGCCCCAGCATTTT.

This clone was seen a few times. The chain joins TRBV5-1 to TRBJ2-7, with 12 bases matching TRBD1. Germline values: CDR1 SGHRS, CDR2 YFSETQ. The CDR3 is 16 amino acids. The junction had 8 bases not matched to a gene; V was cut back by 0 bases and J by 7 bases. The CDR3 DNA is TGCGCCAGCAGCTTGGACGGGACAGGGGGCGCGAATGAGCAGTACTTC. Translating it yields CASSLDGTGGANEQYF.

In its sample, this clone was seen a few times. V gene TRBV29-1 combines with J gene TRBJ2-5; D may be TRBD2 (6 bases). Germline V CDR1 and CDR2: SQVTM, ANQGSEA. V dropped 7 bases and J dropped 5 bases, with 17 bases sitting between them. The CDR3 sequence is 13 residues long. CDR3 amino acids: CSGFKGTWETQYF. In DNA form, the CDR3 reads TGCAGCGGCTTTAAGGGGACTTGGGAGACCCAGTACTTC.

This clone turned up a few times. The V gene is TRBV6-5, the J gene TRBJ1-2, with 7 positions matching TRBD1. Losses at the gene ends were 5 bases for V and 8 bases for J; bases not matched to a gene: 14. CDR1 is MNHEY and CDR2 is SVGAGI in the germline V gene. This CDR3 has 15 amino acids. In DNA form, the CDR3 reads TGTGCCAGCAGTATTTCCCCGACAGGGCTTCGGGGCTACACCTTC. It translates to CASSISPTGLRGYTF.

This clone has more than one count but fewer than ten. The rearrangement joins TRBV5-4 to TRBJ1-1; D gene uncertain. Trimming took off 4 bases at V and 1 base at J, with 14 bases between the two ends. Germline V gene data show CDR1 as SGHNT and CDR2 as YYREEE (reference sequence). This CDR3 contains 15 residues. In DNA form, the CDR3 reads TGTGCCAGCAGCCCATCACCATTGAGGAACACTGAAGCTTTCTTT. Amino acid sequence: CASSPSPLRNTEAFF.

The chain has TRBV7-9 and TRBJ2-7; 8 bases fit TRBD1. J lost 5 bases, V lost 4 bases, and 10 bases had no gene match. Germline V lookup: CDR1 SEHNR, CDR2 FQNEAQ (reference sequence). The CDR3 loop spans 15 amino acids. CDR3 sequence reads: CASSSTGQGGDEQYF. In nucleotides, the CDR3 is TGTGCCAGCAGCTCGACTGGACAGGGAGGCGACGAGCAGTACTTC.

This rearrangement joins TRBV10-3 to TRBJ1-2, with no clear D. V lost 2 bases, J lost 7 bases, and 11 bases lay in between. The germline V gene has CDR1 ENHRY and CDR2 SYGVKD. The CDR3 totals 13 residues. The CDR3 DNA is TGTGCCATCAGTGAGGCGCTAGCCGCTGGCTACACCTTC. It specifies CAISEALAAGYTF.

This clone was recorded a few times. The rearrangement uses TRBV30 and TRBJ2-1; TRBD1 might be the D (5 bases). This CDR3 comprises 13 residues. Per the germline V gene, CDR1 is GTSNPN and CDR2 is SVGIG (reference sequence). Trimming stripped 4 bases from V and 4 bases from J, with 11 bases between. The CDR3 here is CAWTLGAYNEQFF. CDR3 nucleotides: TGTGCCTGGACCTTAGGGGCTTACAATGAGCAGTTCTTC.

This clone has just a few counts. Other DNA sequences of this sample code for an identical CDR3. V gene TRBV19 combines with J gene TRBJ2-7; TRBD2 might be the D (6 bases). Per the germline V gene, CDR1 is LNHDA and CDR2 is SQIVND (reference sequence). This CDR3 is 14 amino acids long. Trimming shortened V by 5 bases and J by 1 base, and 12 bases separated the two germline ends. The CDR3 nucleotides read TGTGCCAGTAGTGCTACCGGGGGATCCTACGAGCAGTACTTC. Amino acid sequence: CASSATGGSYEQYF.

This clone was seen more than once but under ten times. The chain has TRBV9 and TRBJ2-7, with TRBD2 matching over 10 bases. Per germline, CDR1 SGDLS and CDR2 YYNGEE. After removal of 0 bases from V and 3 bases from J, the junction contained 9 bases not matched to a gene. This CDR3 has 17 residues. The CDR3 DNA reads as TGTGCCAGCAGCGTAGGGAGCGCTAGCGGGAGCCACTACGAGCAGTACTTC. This codes for CASSVGSASGSHYEQYF. Combining the CDR3 with reference TRBV9 and TRBJ2-7 gives the whole variable domain DSGVTQTPKHLITATGQRVTLRCSPRSGDLSVYWYQQSLDQGLQFLIQYYNGEERAKGNILERFSAQQFPDLHSELNLSSLELGDSALYFCASSVGSASGSHYEQYFGPGTRLTVT.

The rearrangement uses TRBV29-1 and TRBJ1-1; D unclear. V was clipped by 2 bases and J by 3 bases, with 13 bases between them. CDR1 is SQVTM and CDR2 is ANQGSEA in the germline V gene. This CDR3 has 14 residues. CDR3 loop: CSVEFSRGYTEAFF. CDR3 nucleotides: TGCAGCGTTGAATTTTCACGAGGGTACACTGAAGCTTTCTTT.

This clone has more than one count but fewer than ten. CDR3 DNA: TGCAGCGTTCTGCGCCTGAACACTGAAGCTTTCTTT. Its translation is CSVLRLNTEAFF. The V and J genes are TRBV29-1 and TRBJ1-1; D gene unclear. The CDR3 consists of 12 residues. CDR1 is SQVTM, CDR2 ANQGSEA, per germline. V lost 5 bases and J lost 0, with 7 bases in between.

CDR3 bases: TGTGCCAGCGCGCGGGGGACCTACAATGAGCAGTTCTTC. Protein sequence: CASARGTYNEQFF. The chain uses TRBV6-6 and TRBJ2-1, with 7 bases lining up with TRBD2. This CDR3 spans 13 amino acids. With 8 bases clipped from V and 2 bases from J, the junction kept 3 bases outside the gene matches. The germline V gene encodes CDR1 MNHNY and CDR2 SVGAGI (reference sequence).

In its sample, this clone was seen a few times. This sequence joins TRBV5-6 and TRBJ1-3; D unresolved. Per the germline V gene, CDR1 is SGHDT and CDR2 is YYEEEE. Between the trimmed V and J ends, which lost 4 bases and 1 base, there was a span of 9 bases. This CDR3 is 14 amino acids long. This CDR3 is CASSQVTSGNTIYF. In DNA form, the CDR3 reads TGTGCCAGCAGCCAGGTAACTTCTGGAAACACCATATATTTT.

This clone came up a few times. V and J are TRBV5-4 and TRBJ2-1, with 9 bases that match TRBD2. From germline, CDR1 is SGHNT and CDR2 YYREEE (reference sequence). J gave up 2 bases and V 4 bases, and 4 bases lay outside the gene matches. This CDR3 comprises 15 residues. CDR3 in amino acids: CASSVSGGAYNEQFF. For the CDR3, the DNA is TGTGCCAGCAGCGTTAGCGGGGGCGCCTACAATGAGCAGTTCTTC. Full variable domain (outside the CDR3, taken from reference TRBV5-4 and TRBJ2-1): ETGVTQSPTHLIKTRGQQVTLRCSSQSGHNTVSWYQQALGQGPQFIFQYYREEENGRGNFPPRFSGLQFPNYSSELNVNALELDDSALYLCASSVSGGAYNEQFFGPGTRLTVL.

This clone appeared a few times. The chain uses TRBV5-1 and TRBJ1-6; 8 bases fit TRBD1. This CDR3 is built from 15 residues. V lost 4 bases, J lost 6 bases, and 6 bases stayed unmatched. CDR1 SGHRS and CDR2 YFSETQ come from the germline V gene. The CDR3 region is CASSIGQGGNSPLHF. CDR3 sequence (DNA): TGCGCCAGCAGCATAGGACAGGGTGGTAATTCACCCCTCCACTTT.

The rearrangement uses TRBV19 and TRBJ2-3; 8 nucleotides align to TRBD2. The CDR3 is made up of 13 amino acids. Germline lookup yields CDR1 LNHDA and CDR2 SQIVND (reference sequence). The V and J ends lost 7 bases and 4 bases, in that order; junction bases with no gene match: 4. The chain's CDR3 is CASKGGGPDTQYF. The CDR3, as DNA: TGTGCCAGTAAGGGCGGGGGGCCAGATACGCAGTATTTT.